The 32 T cell receptor beta chains listed next were all sequenced from one sample in a study of blood T cell repertoires in COVID-19. Produced via immunoSEQ multiplex PCR; TCRdb's table is partial and in-frame only. The sample contains roughly 300,000 clones, nearly 90% of which appear only once. The specimen sequenced was PBMCs or T cells enriched from blood (not recorded which). These receptors were taken from a woman in her twenties or thirties who had recovered from COVID-19.

Comment on this clone: Distinct nucleotide sequences in the sample also encode this CDR3. The rearrangement links TRBV3-1 (or the pseudogene TRBV3-2) to TRBJ1-1; TRBD1 matches at 7 bases. Germline loops: CDR1 LGHDT, CDR2 YNNKEL (reference sequence). Unmatched junction bases numbered 4, after V lost 4 bases and J lost 5 bases. This CDR3 comprises 13 residues. CDR3 residues: CASSPTGVTEAFF. The CDR3 region has the DNA TGTGCCAGCAGCCCAACAGGGGTGACTGAAGCTTTCTTT.

The chain has TRBV30 and TRBJ2-3; the D is unclear. Trimming stripped 1 base from V and 0 bases from J, with 17 bases between. Looked up from germline, CDR1 is GTSNPN and CDR2 is SVGIG (reference sequence). The CDR3 sequence is 17 residues long. The CDR3 region has the DNA TGTGCCTGGAGTGGGGCCGGCGCAGGCCTTAGCACAGATACGCAGTATTTT. It translates to CAWSGAGAGLSTDTQYF.

This chain uses TRBV4-2 with TRBJ1-1; TRBD1 might be the D (5 bases). V lost 7 bases, J lost 1 base, and 13 bases lay in between. CDR1 is LGHNA and CDR2 is YNFKEQ in the germline V gene. CDR3 length: 14 amino acids. The CDR3 sequence: CASIPAGSNTEAFF. For the CDR3, the DNA is TGTGCCAGCATACCAGCAGGGTCGAACACTGAAGCTTTCTTT.

This chain joins TRBV5-1 and TRBJ1-1, with 9 bases that match TRBD1. Germline CDR1 reads SGHRS; CDR2 reads YFSETQ. J was trimmed by 3 bases and V by 4 bases; bases with no gene match: 7. The CDR3 runs 15 residues. The CDR3 nucleotides are TGCGCCAGCAGCGACGCCCGGACAGGGGACACTGAAGCTTTCTTT. As protein: CASSDARTGDTEAFF.

The table lists this clone with a count of one. The V gene is TRBV19, the J gene TRBJ1-2; D might be TRBD1 (6 bases). V shed 5 bases and J shed 4 bases, with 26 bases lying between them. Germline lookup yields CDR1 LNHDA and CDR2 SQIVND (reference sequence). The length of the CDR3 is 18 residues. The CDR3 DNA is TGTGCCAGTAGTGCCCGGGGTCCCAGCGCGACAGGATTCTATGGCTACACCTTC. Translation gives CASSARGPSATGFYGYTF.

The rearrangement uses TRBV27 and TRBJ2-4; perhaps TRBD2 as D (7 bases). The CDR3 totals 16 residues. Germline lookup yields CDR1 MNHEY and CDR2 SMNVEV (reference sequence). Trimming took off 5 bases at V and 0 bases at J, with 14 bases between the two ends. The CDR3 DNA reads as TGTGCCAGCAGTCCCCGGGGGGCGGGAGCCAAAAACATTCAGTACTTC. Its protein product is CASSPRGAGAKNIQYF.

The chain links TRBV5-1 to TRBJ1-5; D possibly corresponds to TRBD1 (6 bases). The CDR3 length is 18 residues. V was shortened by 3 bases and J by 0 bases, with 19 bases between the two germline ends. The germline V gene has CDR1 SGHRS and CDR2 YFSETQ. This CDR3 is CASSYSGTRNHSNQPQHF. CDR3 in DNA: TGCGCCAGCAGCTATTCCGGGACAAGAAACCATAGCAATCAGCCCCAGCATTTT.

This CDR3 reads CASSARTSGGANEQFF. CDR3 coding DNA: TGTGCCAGCAGCGCTCGGACTAGCGGGGGGGCGAATGAGCAGTTCTTC. The chain couples TRBV5-6 to TRBJ2-1; TRBD2 agrees at 15 bases. This CDR3 has 16 amino acids. CDR1 and CDR2 (germline): SGHDT, YYEEEE. The V segment lost 4 bases and the J segment 7 bases; nucleotides outside the gene matches: 6.

V gene TRBV2 combines with J gene TRBJ1-2; maybe TRBD1 (6 bases). From germline, CDR1 is SNHLY and CDR2 FYNNEI. Trimming stripped 4 bases from V and 6 bases from J, with 12 bases between. The CDR3 length is 13 residues. The CDR3: CASSGIQGHGYTF. For the CDR3, the DNA is TGTGCCAGCAGTGGTATACAGGGCCATGGCTACACCTTC.

The chain carries TRBV3-1 (or the pseudogene TRBV3-2) and TRBJ2-1, with a weak D call TRBD1 (6 bases). The V gene's germline CDR1 is LGHDT and CDR2 YNNKEL (reference sequence). With 3 bases removed from V and 5 bases from J, the gap between germline ends came to 17 bases. This CDR3 spans 16 amino acids. The CDR3 is CASSQDRDTGNNEQFF. The CDR3 coding sequence is TGTGCCAGCAGCCAGGACCGGGACACAGGAAACAATGAGCAGTTCTTC.

The chain recombines TRBV4-3 with TRBJ1-4, with 8 bases that match TRBD1. The ends lost 0 bases at V and 8 bases at J; junction bases unmatched: 2. The CDR3 loop spans 14 amino acids. Germline V CDR1 and CDR2: LGHNA, YSLEER. The CDR3 DNA sequence: TGCGCCAGCAGCCAAGAGGGGGACAGGGAAAAACTGTTTTTT. Protein product: CASSQEGDREKLFF.

The chain carries TRBV7-9 and TRBJ2-2, with D perhaps TRBD1 (6 bases). V lost 0 bases to trimming and J lost 8 bases, with 7 bases between them. Looked up from germline, CDR1 is SEHNR and CDR2 is FQNEAQ (reference sequence). This CDR3 contains 13 residues. This chain's CDR3 is CASSLAGTGELFF. CDR3 nucleotide sequence: TGTGCCAGCAGCTTAGCAGGGACAGGGGAGCTGTTTTTT.

The J gene is TRBJ1-3, the V gene TRBV19, with a weak D call TRBD1 (6 bases). CDR1 and CDR2 from the germline V gene are LNHDA and SQIVND (reference sequence). Trimming took off 4 bases at V and 2 bases at J, with 15 bases between the two ends. CDR3 length: 16 residues. CDR3 sequence: CASSTRGTNPGNTIYF. The CDR3, as DNA: TGTGCCAGTAGTACCAGAGGGACAAATCCTGGAAACACCATATATTTT.

This clone is a singleton in its sample. The rearrangement joins TRBV2 to TRBJ1-4; TRBD1 is a possible D gene (5 bases). Germline lookup yields CDR1 SNHLY and CDR2 FYNNEI. The CDR3 has 13 residues. Trimming removed 9 bases from V and 8 bases from J, with 16 bases in between. CDR3 region: CASGRGEREKLFF. The CDR3 DNA is TGTGCCAGTGGTAGGGGTGAGAGGGAAAAACTGTTTTTT.

This chain connects TRBV7-2 to TRBJ2-1, with TRBD1 matching 8 bases. The V and J ends lost 9 bases and 1 base, in that order; junction bases with no gene match: 8. The CDR3 runs 15 residues. Germline CDR1 SGHTA, CDR2 FQGNSA. CDR3 sequence (DNA): TGTGCCAGTGCGAGGGACAGGCTTTCCTACAATGAGCAGTTCTTC. It is translated as CASARDRLSYNEQFF.

The chain joins TRBV4-3 to TRBJ1-4; D is unclear. The germline CDR1 and CDR2 sequences are LGHNA and YSLEER. The V end was cut by 0 bases, the J end by 7 bases, with 6 bases between. The CDR3 sequence is 13 residues long. CDR3 region: CASSQERGEKLFF. CDR3 in DNA: TGCGCCAGCAGCCAAGAAAGAGGTGAAAAACTGTTTTTT.

The rearrangement joins TRBV21-1 to TRBJ1-1; the D segment call TRBD1 is taken from the table without a DNA check. TRBV21-1 is described as a pseudogene. The CDR3 has 14 amino acids. The CDR3 sequence: CASSKPDRNTEAFF. CDR3 nucleotide sequence: TGTGCCAGCAGCAAACCGGACAGGAACACTGAAGCTTTCTTT.

V is TRBV2 and J is TRBJ1-6; possibly TRBD1 for D (5 bases). Trimming pared 6 bases from V and 11 bases from J, leaving 11 bases between. Germline V gene data show CDR1 as SNHLY and CDR2 as FYNNEI. The CDR3 totals 12 residues. CDR3 residues: CASRGGVPPLHF. In DNA, the CDR3 is TGTGCCAGCAGGGGGGGGGTCCCACCCCTCCACTTT.

The chain joins TRBV5-1 to TRBJ1-2, with 10 bases fitting TRBD1. The CDR3 length is 15 residues. The germline V gene encodes CDR1 SGHRS and CDR2 YFSETQ. V gave up 2 bases and J gave up 4 bases; unmatched junction bases: 5. CDR3 bases: TGCGCCAGCAGCTTTGGACAGGGGGGTAGCTATGGCTACACCTTC. It translates to CASSFGQGGSYGYTF. The full variable domain, its missing parts supplied by reference TRBV5-1 and TRBJ1-2, is KAGVTQTPRYLIKTRGQQVTLSCSPISGHRSVSWYQQTPGQGLQFLFEYFSETQRNKGNFPGRFSGRQFSNSRSEMNVSTLELGDSALYLCASSFGQGGSYGYTFGSGTRLTVV.

This clone has a handful of counts. V is TRBV29-1 and J is TRBJ1-1, with a possible D match to TRBD1 (6 bases). Trimming removed 7 bases from V and 6 bases from J, with 12 bases in between. The CDR3 has 11 residues. The germline V gene has CDR1 SQVTM and CDR2 ANQGSEA. The CDR3 DNA is TGCAGCGCCACCAACAGGGCTGAAGCTTTCTTT. This encodes CSATNRAEAFF.

V usage is TRBV18 and J usage is TRBJ2-7, with a weak D call TRBD1 (6 bases). Germline V CDR1 and CDR2: KGHSH, LQKENI. V lost 3 bases to trimming and J lost 2 bases, with 11 bases between them. CDR3 length equals 14 residues. DNA for the CDR3: TGTGCCAGCTCACCTAGGGGGAAGACCTACGAGCAGTACTTC. The encoded protein is CASSPRGKTYEQYF.

DNA of the CDR3: TGTGCCAGTAGTACCAAGTCCCGGGACAGGGACCCCCTTTACGAGCAGTACTTC. It codes for CASSTKSRDRDPLYEQYF. The genes are TRBV19 and TRBJ2-7; 9 bases line up with TRBD1. The CDR3 consists of 18 residues. From germline, CDR1 is LNHDA and CDR2 SQIVND (reference sequence). J was trimmed by 4 bases and V by 4 bases; bases with no gene match: 17.

The chain links TRBV7-9 to TRBJ1-3; D gene uncertain. V lost 7 bases and J 0 bases, leaving 13 bases between the germline ends. Germline values: CDR1 SEHNR, CDR2 FQNEAQ (reference sequence). The CDR3 loop spans 15 amino acids. CDR3 bases: TGTGCCAGCATCCGGGAGCCGGGCTCTGGAAACACCATATATTTT. Protein sequence: CASIREPGSGNTIYF. The whole variable domain, filled in from reference TRBV7-9 and TRBJ1-3, reads DTGVSQNPRHKITKRGQNVTFRCDPISEHNRLYWYRQTLGQGPEFLTYFQNEAQLEKSRLLSDRFSAERPKGSFSTLEIQRTEQGDSAMYLCASIREPGSGNTIYFGEGSWLTVV.

This clone has more than one count but fewer than ten. The V and J genes are TRBV27 and TRBJ1-1; D not certain. Germline V gene lookup returns CDR1 MNHEY and CDR2 SMNVEV (reference sequence). The CDR3 runs 14 residues. V was clipped by 4 bases and J by 9 bases, with 18 bases between them. In DNA form, the CDR3 reads TGTGCCAGCAGTTCTTCTACGGCGGGCACAAAAGCTTTCTTT. Its protein is CASSSSTAGTKAFF.

The rearrangement uses TRBV2 and TRBJ1-5; no clear D. Trimming took off 3 bases at V and 6 bases at J, with 15 bases between the two ends. CDR1 is SNHLY and CDR2 is FYNNEI in the germline V gene. This CDR3 has 15 residues. Here the CDR3 reads CASSDQALPTQPQHF. In nucleotides, the CDR3 is TGTGCCAGCAGTGACCAGGCCCTACCCACTCAGCCCCAGCATTTT.

The CDR3 sequence is CASSWDRTADTQYF. The CDR3 coding sequence is TGTGCCAGCAGCTGGGACAGGACGGCAGATACGCAGTATTTT. The V and J genes are TRBV7-9 and TRBJ2-3, with 8 nucleotides matching TRBD1. Germline V gene data show CDR1 as SEHNR and CDR2 as FQNEAQ (reference sequence). V lost 4 bases and J lost 4; bases outside the gene matches: 4. This CDR3 region has 14 residues.

DNA of the CDR3: TGTGCCAGCAGGAAGACCTGGGGCGAAAACACTGAAGCTTTCTTT. This sequence encodes CASRKTWGENTEAFF. The rearrangement links TRBV6-4 to TRBJ1-1; maybe TRBD1 (5 bases). Trimming cost V 6 bases and J 2 bases, with 16 bases left between them. This CDR3 is built from 15 residues. Germline V lookup: CDR1 MRHNA, CDR2 SNTAGT.

The rearrangement uses TRBV12-3 or TRBV12-4 and TRBJ1-5; the D gene is possibly TRBD1 (5 bases). The V gene lost 3 bases and the J gene lost 3 bases, with 6 bases spanning the gap. The CDR3 runs to 13 residues. CDR3 residues: CASSLTDNQPQHF. In DNA form, the CDR3 reads TGTGCCAGCAGTTTGACAGACAATCAGCCCCAGCATTTT.

The V and J genes are TRBV20-1 and TRBJ2-7, with 9 nucleotides matching TRBD2. The germline V gene encodes CDR1 DFQATT and CDR2 SNEGSKA (reference sequence). The CDR3 has 11 amino acids. The CDR3 is CRAGGPYEQYF. As DNA, the CDR3 is TGCAGAGCGGGGGGACCGTATGAGCAGTACTTC.

To note about this clone: The same CDR3 can be traced to other DNA sequences in this sample. The chain has TRBV9 and TRBJ1-2; TRBD1 agrees at 7 bases. The V gene end was trimmed by 0 bases and the J gene end by 3 bases; junction bases not matched to a gene: 8. Germline lookup yields CDR1 SGDLS and CDR2 YYNGEE. The length of the CDR3 is 16 residues. The CDR3 sequence is CASSVGEARGDYGYTF. CDR3 DNA: TGTGCCAGCAGCGTAGGCGAGGCCAGGGGGGACTATGGCTACACCTTC.

The chain is built from TRBV30 and TRBJ1-1; no reliable D call. Trimming stripped 4 bases from V and 10 bases from J, with 10 bases between. This CDR3 has 10 amino acids. Germline CDR1 reads GTSNPN; CDR2 reads SVGIG (reference sequence). CDR3 region: CAWMEERAFF. Here the CDR3 DNA reads TGTGCCTGGATGGAGGAGAGAGCTTTCTTT.

The gene calls are TRBV19 and TRBJ1-4; D possibly corresponds to TRBD1 (5 bases). The CDR3 is 15 residues long. Germline CDR1 is LNHDA and CDR2 is SQIVND (reference sequence). The V end lost 0 bases, the J end lost 8 bases, and 13 bases lay between the germline ends. The CDR3 DNA sequence: TGTGCCAGTAGTATAGACGGGGGGTCCCCGGAAAAACTGTTTTTT. Amino acids: CASSIDGGSPEKLFF. The variable domain in full, with the rest retrieved from reference TRBV19 and TRBJ1-4, is DGGITQSPKYLFRKEGQNVTLSCEQNLNHDAMYWYRQDPGQGLRLIYYSQIVNDFQKGDIAEGYSVSREKKESFPLTVTSAQKNPTAFYLCASSIDGGSPEKLFFGSGTQLSVL.